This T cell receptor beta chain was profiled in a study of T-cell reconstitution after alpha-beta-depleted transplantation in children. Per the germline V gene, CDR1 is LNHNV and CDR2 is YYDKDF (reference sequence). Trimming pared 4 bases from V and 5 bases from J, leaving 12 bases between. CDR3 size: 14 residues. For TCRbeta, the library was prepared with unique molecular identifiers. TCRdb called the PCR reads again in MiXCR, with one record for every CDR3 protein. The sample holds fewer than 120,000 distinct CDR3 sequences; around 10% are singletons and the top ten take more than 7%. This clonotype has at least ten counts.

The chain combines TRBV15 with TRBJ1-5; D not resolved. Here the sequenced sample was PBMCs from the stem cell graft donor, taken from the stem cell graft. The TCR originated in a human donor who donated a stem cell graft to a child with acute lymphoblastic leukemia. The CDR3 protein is CATSINSPHQPQHF. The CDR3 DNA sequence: TGTGCCACCAGCATTAACAGCCCCCATCAGCCCCAGCATTTT.